A single sample gave rise to the 30 T cell receptor beta chains below, sequenced in a study of cytomegalovirus exposure and HLA in healthy donors. The PCR had 60 Vbeta and 13 Jbeta primers. Sequenced by immunoSEQ multiplex PCR; TCRdb stores in-frame clones only, minus some. The sample records over 150,000 clones, around 64% being singletons. Sequenced material: PBMCs. The origin of the receptors is a woman in her 30s in good health and CMV-seronegative.

The V gene is TRBV7-3, the J gene TRBJ2-6, with 7 bases lining up with TRBD1. V lost 5 bases, J lost 0 bases, and 7 bases stayed unmatched. The CDR3 runs to 17 residues. Germline values: CDR1 SGHTA, CDR2 FQGTGA. The CDR3 is CASSPWTGLSGANVLTF. CDR3 DNA sequence: TGTGCCAGCAGCCCTTGGACAGGCCTCTCTGGGGCCAACGTCCTGACTTTC.

The V call is TRBV28, the J call TRBJ2-1; TRBD2 aligns across 12 bases. The V and J ends lost 2 bases and 6 bases, in that order; junction bases with no gene match: 8. This CDR3 has 17 amino acids. Per germline, CDR1 MDHEN and CDR2 SYDVKM. The CDR3 DNA follows: TGTGCCAGCAGTTTACCTAGCGGGAGGGCCGTCCCCAATGAGCAGTTCTTC. Translated: CASSLPSGRAVPNEQFF.

The chain combines TRBV6-5 with TRBJ2-3; D gene uncertain. The CDR3 sequence is 15 residues long. Germline V lookup: CDR1 MNHEY, CDR2 SVGAGI. With 6 bases removed from V and 3 bases from J, the gap between germline ends came to 16 bases. The CDR3 here is CASRTTKRMTDTQYF. The CDR3 DNA follows: TGTGCCAGCAGAACAACAAAACGAATGACAGATACGCAGTATTTT.

The chain links TRBV6-4 to TRBJ2-2, with TRBD1 as a possible D gene (6 bases). The CDR3 consists of 15 residues. Germline V gives CDR1 MRHNA, CDR2 SNTAGT. Trimming took off 5 bases at V and 0 bases at J, with 10 bases between the two ends. The CDR3, as DNA: TGTGCCAGCAGTCCCCAGGGGACGAACACCGGGGAGCTGTTTTTT. Its protein product is CASSPQGTNTGELFF.

The V and J genes are TRBV9 and TRBJ1-4; D possibly corresponds to TRBD1 (6 bases). The germline V gene has CDR1 SGDLS and CDR2 YYNGEE. This CDR3 region has 17 residues. V dropped 2 bases and J dropped 2 bases, with 16 bases sitting between them. CDR3 coding DNA: TGTGCCAGCAGCGTCAAGGACCCGAGGGGGACTAATGAAAAACTGTTTTTT. This gives the protein CASSVKDPRGTNEKLFF.

The V gene is TRBV4-1, the J gene TRBJ2-1, with TRBD1 identical over 7 bases. The germline V gene has CDR1 MGHRA and CDR2 YSYEKL. V lost 4 bases, J lost 4 bases, and 7 bases stayed unmatched. This CDR3 comprises 15 residues. This CDR3 is CASSRQSGQYNEQFF. The CDR3 nucleotides are TGCGCCAGCAGCCGCCAATCGGGACAGTACAATGAGCAGTTCTTC.

The genes are TRBV9 and TRBJ2-1; 7 nucleotides align to TRBD2. V gave up 4 bases and J gave up 6 bases; unmatched junction bases: 10. This CDR3 spans 15 amino acids. In germline, CDR1 is SGDLS, CDR2 YYNGEE. CDR3: CASSFVGGTGNEQFF. CDR3 DNA: TGTGCCAGCAGCTTTGTGGGGGGGACTGGCAATGAGCAGTTCTTC.

The chain combines TRBV6-6 with TRBJ2-1; D is perhaps TRBD2 (6 bases). Per germline, CDR1 MNHNY and CDR2 SVGAGI (reference sequence). The length of the CDR3 is 14 residues. V lost 2 bases, J lost 3 bases, and 8 bases lay in between. CDR3 bases: TGTGCCAGCAGTTACGCGGGGCTCTACAATGAGCAGTTCTTC. Translated, it gives CASSYAGLYNEQFF.

This chain uses TRBV6-5 with TRBJ2-2; TRBD2 matches 8 bases. The CDR3 loop spans 16 amino acids. V was pared by 1 base and J by 6 bases, with 7 bases of the junction left unmatched. Germline CDR1 and CDR2: MNHEY and SVGAGI. The CDR3 nucleotides read TGTGCCAGCAGTTACTGGACGGGGGGGCGGGCCGGGGAGCTGTTTTTT. This codes for CASSYWTGGRAGELFF.

This chain links TRBV7-6 with TRBJ1-6; 7 nucleotides align to TRBD1. Germline V gives CDR1 SGHVS, CDR2 FNYEAQ. Germline trimming cut 5 bases from V and 8 bases from J; bases unmatched to any gene: 9. The CDR3 has 15 residues. For the CDR3, the DNA is TGTGCCAGCAGCCCTTCGACAGGGCCGGATTCACCCCTCCACTTT. It encodes CASSPSTGPDSPLHF.

The rearrangement links TRBV29-1 to TRBJ1-6; 9 bases line up with TRBD1. From germline, CDR1 is SQVTM and CDR2 ANQGSEA. V was clipped by 6 bases and J by 10 bases; unmatched bases: 7. The CDR3 extends over 13 amino acids. The CDR3 DNA sequence: TGCAGCGTGGGGGACAGGGAGGGATCACCCCTCCACTTT. Protein sequence: CSVGDREGSPLHF.

This chain uses TRBV7-9 with TRBJ2-7; TRBD1 might be the D (5 bases). Trimming took off 2 bases at V and 0 bases at J, with 11 bases between the two ends. The CDR3 runs to 15 residues. Germline V CDR1 and CDR2: SEHNR, FQNEAQ (reference sequence). In DNA, the CDR3 is TGTGCCAGCAGCTTAAAGATTGGGGCCTCCTACGAGCAGTACTTC. Residues: CASSLKIGASYEQYF.

The chain couples TRBV6-1 to TRBJ1-6; 9 positions agree with TRBD1. J was trimmed by 9 bases and V by 1 base; bases with no gene match: 4. Germline V gene data show CDR1 as MNHNS and CDR2 as SASEGT. The CDR3 contains 15 residues. The CDR3 region is CASSEEGQGGSPLHF. The CDR3 DNA reads TGTGCCAGCAGTGAAGAGGGACAGGGAGGTTCACCCCTCCACTTT.

V is TRBV7-2 and J is TRBJ2-7, with D possibly TRBD2 on 6 matching bases. Germline V gene sequence: CDR1 SGHTA, CDR2 FQGNSA. Trimming left V 5 bases short and J 1 base short, with 15 bases between. This CDR3 region has 15 residues. The CDR3 coding sequence is TGTGCCAGCAGCCCTCAGGGCCGGGGGTCCTACGAGCAGTACTTC. Translating it yields CASSPQGRGSYEQYF.

This chain connects TRBV6-1 to TRBJ1-2, with 9 nucleotides matching TRBD1. This CDR3 is 14 amino acids long. The junction had 0 bases not matched to a gene; V was cut back by 1 base and J by 3 bases. Germline CDR1 is MNHNS and CDR2 is SASEGT. The CDR3 DNA is TGTGCCAGCAGTGAAGGGACAGGGGACTATGGCTACACCTTC. It specifies CASSEGTGDYGYTF.

This clone was seen more than once but under ten times. The V call is TRBV5-1, the J call TRBJ2-7; D is perhaps TRBD1 (6 bases). Trimming removed 2 bases at V and 1 base at J, with 13 bases between. Germline CDR1 reads SGHRS; CDR2 reads YFSETQ. The CDR3 contains 15 residues. The CDR3 DNA reads as TGCGCCAGCAGCTTAGAACAGGGCGCTTCCTACGAGCAGTACTTC. It is translated as CASSLEQGASYEQYF.

The J gene is TRBJ2-1, the V gene TRBV7-6, with 7 bases lining up with TRBD2. Per germline, CDR1 SGHVS and CDR2 FNYEAQ. The CDR3 runs to 13 residues. J was trimmed by 9 bases and V by 5 bases; bases with no gene match: 7. The CDR3 coding sequence is TGTGCCAGCAGCCGAGTCCCTAGCGGTGAGCAGTTCTTC. This gives the protein CASSRVPSGEQFF.

The chain recombines TRBV5-1 with TRBJ2-6; D unclear. Trimming took 7 bases from V and 0 from J, leaving 17 bases between them. Germline-derived CDR1 and CDR2 are SGHRS and YFSETQ. The CDR3 has 17 amino acids. The CDR3 region has the DNA TGCGCCAGCCAGTCCCACACCCCTCCCTCTGGGGCCAACGTCCTGACTTTC. Encoded protein: CASQSHTPPSGANVLTF.

The chain has TRBV28 and TRBJ1-4; 7 bases line up with TRBD1. Germline V gene sequence: CDR1 MDHEN, CDR2 SYDVKM. The J segment lost 3 bases and the V segment lost 3 bases, leaving 1 base of the junction unmatched. This CDR3 region has 14 residues. CDR3 protein: CASSFGTANEKLFF. DNA of the CDR3: TGTGCCAGCAGTTTCGGGACAGCTAATGAAAAACTGTTTTTT. Full variable domain (outside the CDR3, taken from reference TRBV28 and TRBJ1-4): DVKVTQSSRYLVKRTGEKVFLECVQDMDHENMFWYRQDPGLGLRLIYFSYDVKMKEKGDIPEGYSVSREKKERFSLILESASTNQTSMYLCASSFGTANEKLFFGSGTQLSVL.

This chain links TRBV6-1 with TRBJ1-4; D may be TRBD1 (6 bases). The CDR3 loop spans 15 amino acids. V gave up 3 bases and J gave up 4 bases, with 12 bases separating them. CDR1 and CDR2 (germline): MNHNS, SASEGT. This CDR3 reads CASSEYRANNEKLFF. In DNA, the CDR3 is TGTGCCAGCAGTGAGTACAGGGCCAATAATGAAAAACTGTTTTTT.

The table lists this clone with a count of one. This chain connects TRBV29-1 to TRBJ2-5, with D possibly TRBD1 on 6 matching bases. The better agreement between TRBJ2-7 and the DNA end casts doubt on the J call. The CDR3 runs 14 residues. Germline assignment: CDR1 SQVTM and CDR2 ANQGSEA. The CDR3 here is CSVAGQLSSYEQYF. The CDR3 DNA reads TGCAGCGTAGCTGGACAGTTGAGCTCCTACGAGCAGTACTTC.

V gene TRBV5-6 combines with J gene TRBJ2-7; D call uncertain. Germline lookup yields CDR1 SGHDT and CDR2 YYEEEE. This CDR3 spans 13 amino acids. V lost 0 bases, J lost 8 bases, and 12 bases lay in between. The CDR3 sequence: CASSLGALQKQYF. The CDR3 DNA is TGTGCCAGCAGCTTGGGTGCTTTACAGAAGCAGTACTTC.

V usage is TRBV18 and J usage is TRBJ1-3; D uncertain. CDR3 length: 13 amino acids. Germline assignment: CDR1 KGHSH and CDR2 LQKENI. V was clipped by 2 bases and J by 4 bases, with 6 bases between them. CDR3 nucleotide sequence: TGTGCCAGCTCACCAGAGTCGGGAAACACCATATATTTT. Translation gives CASSPESGNTIYF.

This clone was observed a few times. The genes are TRBV27 and TRBJ2-7, with D possibly matching TRBD1 (6 bases). Trimming cost V 6 bases and J 2 bases, with 14 bases left between them. CDR3 length: 14 amino acids. Germline V gives CDR1 MNHEY, CDR2 SMNVEV (reference sequence). The CDR3 protein is CASRLTGLTYEQYF. DNA of the CDR3: TGTGCCAGCAGGCTCACAGGGCTTACCTACGAGCAGTACTTC.

The chain carries TRBV5-4 and TRBJ2-7, with 10 positions matching TRBD1. This CDR3 region has 15 residues. Per germline, CDR1 SGHNT and CDR2 YYREEE (reference sequence). The trim removed 2 bases at V and 3 bases at J, leaving 5 bases unmatched. As DNA, the CDR3 is TGTGCCAGCAGCTTTCCCAGGACAGGGGGCTACGAGCAGTACTTC. Its translation is CASSFPRTGGYEQYF. The full variable domain, completed using reference TRBV5-4 and TRBJ2-7, is ETGVTQSPTHLIKTRGQQVTLRCSSQSGHNTVSWYQQALGQGPQFIFQYYREEENGRGNFPPRFSGLQFPNYSSELNVNALELDDSALYLCASSFPRTGGYEQYFGPGTRLTVT.

The rearrangement links TRBV7-3 to TRBJ2-5; 9 bases are a match to TRBD1. The V gene end was trimmed by 6 bases and the J gene end by 5 bases; junction bases not matched to a gene: 7. Germline assignment: CDR1 SGHTA and CDR2 FQGTGA. The CDR3 contains 14 residues. DNA of the CDR3: TGTGCCAGCAGTTCAACAGGGGGCGCCGAGACCCAGTACTTC. This translates into CASSSTGGAETQYF.

This clone was found a few times. J is TRBJ2-5 and V is TRBV5-1, with D unresolved. Trimming cost V 0 bases and J 2 bases, with 8 bases left between them. The germline CDR1 and CDR2 sequences are SGHRS and YFSETQ. The CDR3 runs 14 residues. CDR3 amino acids: CASSLGGRQETQYF. Here the CDR3 DNA reads TGCGCCAGCAGCTTGGGTGGCAGACAAGAGACCCAGTACTTC.

The rearrangement uses TRBV7-6 and TRBJ2-2; a possible D gene is TRBD1 (6 bases). In germline, CDR1 is SGHVS, CDR2 FNYEAQ. V lost 8 bases and J 5 bases, leaving 21 bases between the germline ends. The CDR3 loop spans 16 amino acids. The chain's CDR3 is CASVPWQGTGTGELFF. CDR3 bases: TGTGCCAGCGTCCCCTGGCAGGGGACGGGGACCGGGGAGCTGTTTTTT.

This clone was seen a handful of times. The chain links TRBV7-3 to TRBJ2-1; 9 nucleotides agree with TRBD2. The V gene's germline CDR1 is SGHTA and CDR2 FQGTGA. The CDR3 spans 21 residues. V was pared by 1 base and J by 5 bases, with 21 bases of the junction left unmatched. CDR3 in amino acids: CASSLRTPPGGLAKVDNEQFF. The DNA for the CDR3 is TGTGCCAGCAGCTTAAGAACCCCCCCCGGGGGACTAGCTAAAGTGGACAATGAGCAGTTCTTC. Variable domain in full (rest from reference TRBV7-3 and TRBJ2-1): GAGVSQTPSNKVTEKGKYVELRCDPISGHTALYWYRQSLGQGPEFLIYFQGTGAADDSGLPNDRFFAVRPEGSVSTLKIQRTERGDSAVYLCASSLRTPPGGLAKVDNEQFFGPGTRLTVL.

The V call is TRBV9, the J call TRBJ2-7, with TRBD2 identical over 9 bases. This CDR3 comprises 15 residues. The V gene end was trimmed by 0 bases and the J gene end by 5 bases; junction bases not matched to a gene: 6. Germline assignment: CDR1 SGDLS and CDR2 YYNGEE. CDR3 bases: TGTGCCAGCAGCGTAGTCGGCGGGGGGGCCGACGAGCAGTACTTC. It codes for CASSVVGGGADEQYF.